Following are 26 T cell receptor beta chains from one sample sequenced in a study of post-analysis software for immune sequencing data. Study outcomes and limitations: Several TRBV segments were more frequent in patients than controls; TRBV5-6, TRBV5-1 and TRBV20-1 belonged to this group.

These TCRs are of unknown antigen specificity. Every TCR beta cDNA library bore unique molecular identifiers. TCRdb itself ran the PCR reads through MiXCR, one entry per CDR3 protein. The table lists almost 700,000 distinct CDR3 sequences, approximately 59% of them singletons. Sequenced: blood. The receptors stem from a girl aged 2 to 10 with multiple sclerosis.

V usage is TRBV20-1 and J usage is TRBJ2-1; D not resolved. V dropped 5 bases and J dropped 0 bases, with 11 bases sitting between them. Looked up from germline, CDR1 is DFQATT and CDR2 is SNEGSKA (reference sequence). This CDR3 region has 14 residues. This chain's CDR3 is CSARKASSYNEQFF. CDR3 nucleotides: TGCAGTGCTCGAAAAGCGAGCTCCTACAATGAGCAGTTCTTC.

The genes are TRBV27 and TRBJ2-1; a possible D gene is TRBD2 (6 bases). Per the germline V gene, CDR1 is MNHEY and CDR2 is SMNVEV (reference sequence). V was shortened by 5 bases and J by 6 bases, with 20 bases between the two germline ends. The CDR3 covers 16 residues. CDR3 bases: TGTGCCAGCAGTCCACCTCGGGGGATAGCTGGCAATGAGCAGTTCTTC. Its protein product is CASSPPRGIAGNEQFF.

This clonotype was counted between two and nine times. The chain combines TRBV12-3 or TRBV12-4 with TRBJ2-7; the match to TRBD2 covers 7 bases. The CDR3 totals 14 residues. The V segment lost 6 bases and the J segment 3 bases; nucleotides outside the gene matches: 8. The CDR3 spells CASSRGLADYEQYF. The CDR3 DNA reads as TGTGCCAGCAGCCGAGGGCTAGCGGACTACGAGCAGTACTTC.

The rearrangement joins TRBV11-2 to TRBJ2-5; D possibly matches TRBD1 or TRBD2 (5 bases each). The tail of the sequence fits TRBJ2-7 better, so the J call may be wrong. The CDR3 totals 16 residues. CDR1 is SGHAT and CDR2 is FQNNGV in the germline V gene. The CDR3 protein is CASSSPSGDPSNEQYF. The CDR3 nucleotides are TGTGCCAGCAGCTCCCCGTCCGGGGACCCCTCGAACGAGCAGTACTTC.

V usage is TRBV24-1 and J usage is TRBJ2-5; 13 nucleotides line up with TRBD2. CDR1 is KGHDR and CDR2 is SFDVKD in the germline V gene. This CDR3 spans 18 amino acids. V shed 3 bases and J 11 bases; nucleotides not matched to a gene: 17. Here the CDR3 DNA reads TGTGCCACCAGTGATGATGGACTAGCGGGGGTCCACGAGAATGAGCAGTACTTC. It translates to CATSDDGLAGVHENEQYF.

The chain is built from TRBV7-2 and TRBJ2-1; 13 nucleotides align to TRBD2. V trimming: 4 bases; J trimming: 0 bases; junction bases outside the gene matches: 12. CDR3 length: 20 amino acids. The germline V gene has CDR1 SGHTA and CDR2 FQGNSA. For the CDR3, the DNA is TGTGCCAGCAGCTCCAGGGGGGGACTAGCGGGGCCGAGCTCCTACAATGAGCAGTTCTTC. It translates to CASSSRGGLAGPSSYNEQFF.

The chain carries TRBV15 and TRBJ2-3; 14 nucleotides agree with TRBD2. Unmatched junction bases numbered 9, after V lost 3 bases and J lost 4 bases. The CDR3 has 18 residues. Looked up from germline, CDR1 is LNHNV and CDR2 is YYDKDF (reference sequence). The CDR3 DNA follows: TGTGCCACCAGCAGTCGTCCGGGACTAGCGGGAGAGTCAGATACGCAGTATTTT. It translates to CATSSRPGLAGESDTQYF.

The rearrangement uses TRBV12-3 or TRBV12-4 and TRBJ2-3; 7 bases line up with TRBD1. This CDR3 is 13 amino acids long. Trimming cost V 6 bases and J 9 bases; bases outside gene matches: 9. The CDR3 region is CASRKDRTDTQYF. Here the CDR3 DNA reads TGTGCCAGCAGGAAGGACAGGACGGACACGCAGTATTTT.

This sequence joins TRBV25-1 and TRBJ1-5, with D hard to call. This CDR3 has 13 residues. CDR1 and CDR2 (germline): MGHDK, SYGVNS. Trimming removed 3 bases at V and 5 bases at J, with 8 bases between. The DNA of the CDR3 is TGTGCCAGCAGTGACCGTGGGTATCAGCCCCAGCATTTT. Translating it yields CASSDRGYQPQHF. Together with reference TRBV25-1 and TRBJ1-5, the CDR3 gives the full variable domain: EADIYQTPRYLVIGTGKKITLECSQTMGHDKMYWYQQDPGMELHLIHYSYGVNSTEKGDLSSESTVSRIRTEHFPLTLESARPSHTSQYLCASSDRGYQPQHFGDGTRLSIL.

This clonotype was recorded a few times. The gene calls are TRBV29-1 and TRBJ2-7, with a possible D match to TRBD1 (5 bases). The assigned J gene may be wrong: the sequence end matches TRBJ2-5 better. CDR1 SQVTM and CDR2 ANQGSEA come from the germline V gene. The CDR3 is 12 residues long. The CDR3 is CSVDPGSETQYF. DNA for the CDR3: TGCAGCGTTGACCCAGGGTCGGAGACCCAGTACTTC.

This clonotype was observed a single time. CDR3 region: CASSYRGGYGEQYF. The CDR3 DNA sequence: TGTGCCAGCAGTTACAGGGGCGGTTATGGCGAGCAGTACTTC. The chain uses TRBV6-2 or TRBV6-3 and TRBJ2-7, with a weak D call TRBD1 (5 bases). The ends were cut back, 2 bases at V and 6 bases at J, with 14 bases in the middle. This CDR3 spans 14 amino acids. CDR1 and CDR2 (germline): MNHEY, SVGEGT.

This clonotype was detected only a few times. V gene TRBV5-6 combines with J gene TRBJ2-5; 7 bases fit TRBD2. This CDR3 comprises 18 residues. The trim removed 9 bases at V and 2 bases at J, leaving 22 bases unmatched. Germline V gene sequence: CDR1 SGHDT, CDR2 YYEEEE. The CDR3 loop is CATAAVGKAGFKQETQYF. In DNA, the CDR3 is TGTGCCACCGCAGCGGTGGGGAAAGCGGGATTTAAGCAAGAGACCCAGTACTTC. The full variable domain, rest sourced from reference TRBV5-6 and TRBJ2-5, is DAGVTQSPTHLIKTRGQQVTLRCSPKSGHDTVSWYQQALGQGPQFIFQYYEEEERQRGNFPDRFSGHQFPNYSSELNVNALLLGDSALYLCATAAVGKAGFKQETQYFGPGTRLLVL.

This sequence joins TRBV20-1 and TRBJ2-1; 9 bases align to TRBD2. In germline, CDR1 is DFQATT, CDR2 SNEGSKA (reference sequence). Trimming at V came to 5 bases and at J to 6 bases, leaving 11 bases not matched to a gene. CDR3 length: 15 residues. The CDR3 reads CSAPRGGRGFNEQFF. The CDR3 DNA reads TGCAGTGCTCCCAGGGGCGGGAGGGGTTTCAATGAGCAGTTCTTC.

The chain has TRBV20-1 and TRBJ2-1, with TRBD2 matching over 8 bases. V trimming: 0 bases; J trimming: 7 bases; junction bases outside the gene matches: 11. The germline gives CDR1 DFQATT, CDR2 SNEGSKA (reference sequence). This CDR3 has 16 residues. DNA for the CDR3: TGCAGTGCTAGAGACTCAGGTACCATAGCGGGAAATGAGCAGTTCTTC. Encoded protein: CSARDSGTIAGNEQFF.

The V gene is TRBV6-5, the J gene TRBJ2-1; TRBD2 might be the D (6 bases). Germline V CDR1 and CDR2: MNHEY, SVGAGI. The CDR3 loop spans 13 amino acids. V lost 6 bases, J lost 7 bases, and 13 bases lay in between. The CDR3 here is CASRVVAANEQFF. The CDR3 DNA sequence: TGTGCCAGCAGGGTGGTAGCGGCAAATGAGCAGTTCTTC.

This chain joins TRBV6-5 and TRBJ2-5; D gene ambiguous. The DNA end is a closer match to TRBJ2-7, so the J assignment may be wrong. Germline CDR1 is MNHEY and CDR2 is SVGAGI. CDR3 size: 16 residues. CDR3 residues: CASSYSTLRNPYEQYF. In DNA form, the CDR3 reads TGTGCCAGCAGTTACTCGACACTGAGGAATCCCTACGAGCAGTACTTC.

This clonotype was found a few times. The gene calls are TRBV7-9 and TRBJ2-7; 12 bases are shared with TRBD2. The CDR3 consists of 15 residues. Trimming cost V 5 bases and J 6 bases; bases outside gene matches: 8. Germline CDR1 reads SEHNR; CDR2 reads FQNEAQ (reference sequence). The CDR3 DNA follows: TGTGCCAGCAGCGCTCGGACTAGCGGGAATCTCGAGCAGTACTTC. This codes for CASSARTSGNLEQYF.

V gene TRBV10-3 combines with J gene TRBJ2-7; D is perhaps TRBD2 (6 bases). The assigned J gene may be wrong: the sequence end matches TRBJ2-5 better. The CDR3 consists of 15 residues. Germline lookup yields CDR1 ENHRY and CDR2 SYGVKD. As DNA, the CDR3 is TGTGCCATCAGTCTGGAGGGTAGCCCCGCCGGGACCCAGTACTTC. Translated, it gives CAISLEGSPAGTQYF.

This clonotype was found a few times. CDR3 region: CASRRQLANYGYTF. DNA of the CDR3: TGCGCCAGCAGGAGACAGTTAGCTAACTATGGCTACACCTTC. The chain recombines TRBV10-2 with TRBJ1-2; TRBD1 might be the D (5 bases). V was shortened by 6 bases and J by 0 bases, with 11 bases between the two germline ends. Germline-derived CDR1 and CDR2 are WSHSY and SAAADI. CDR3 length equals 14 residues.

This sequence joins TRBV29-1 and TRBJ2-5, with TRBD1 identical over 10 bases. The CDR3 loop spans 16 amino acids. V lost 1 base, J lost 5 bases, and 10 bases stayed unmatched. In germline, CDR1 is SQVTM, CDR2 ANQGSEA. This chain's CDR3 is CSVEGSGQGFMETQYF. As DNA, the CDR3 is TGCAGCGTTGAAGGGTCGGGACAGGGGTTTATGGAGACCCAGTACTTC.

The CDR3 sequence is CSVEAYGGNYGYTF. The CDR3 bases are TGCAGCGTTGAAGCTTACGGGGGGAACTATGGCTACACCTTC. This chain links TRBV29-1 with TRBJ1-2, with D possibly TRBD1 on 5 matching bases. The germline V and J ends were trimmed by 1 base and 2 bases, with 11 bases remaining between them. The CDR3 extends over 14 amino acids. The germline V gene encodes CDR1 SQVTM and CDR2 ANQGSEA.

Only a few counts were recorded for this clonotype. V and J are TRBV2 and TRBJ1-1, with no clear D. Germline V gene lookup returns CDR1 SNHLY and CDR2 FYNNEI. The CDR3 runs to 15 residues. V was cut by 9 bases and J by 1 base, with 18 bases left in between. The CDR3 loop reads CARSMDRPTNTEAFF. The CDR3 bases are TGTGCCAGGTCGATGGACCGACCGACGAACACTGAAGCTTTCTTT.

The CDR3 loop is CATWGYTDTQYF. The CDR3 coding sequence is TGTGCCACCTGGGGATACACAGATACGCAGTATTTT. The gene calls are TRBV15 and TRBJ2-3; no firm D call. This CDR3 region has 12 residues. V was trimmed by 8 bases and J by 2 bases, leaving 8 bases between them. CDR1 and CDR2 from the germline V gene are LNHNV and YYDKDF (reference sequence).

This clonotype has just a few counts. The chain is built from TRBV12-3 or TRBV12-4 and TRBJ2-1; D is possibly TRBD2 (5 bases). CDR3 size: 15 residues. V was clipped by 3 bases and J by 3 bases, with 12 bases between them. In DNA, the CDR3 is TGTGCCAGCAGTTTTCCCCGACTAAACTACAATGAGCAGTTCTTC. Amino acid sequence: CASSFPRLNYNEQFF.

This chain uses TRBV29-1 with TRBJ2-2, with a possible D match to TRBD2 (6 bases). CDR3 length: 14 residues. With 7 bases removed from V and 5 bases from J, the gap between germline ends came to 17 bases. The germline V gene has CDR1 SQVTM and CDR2 ANQGSEA. The CDR3 sequence: CSAMGGARTGELFF. The CDR3 DNA reads as TGCAGCGCTATGGGGGGTGCACGGACCGGGGAGCTGTTTTTT.

V gene TRBV3-1 combines with J gene TRBJ2-2; TRBD2 is a possible D gene (5 bases). CDR1 is LGHDT, CDR2 YNNKEL, per germline (reference sequence). This CDR3 contains 16 residues. Deletions cut 4 bases from V and 3 bases from J, with 15 bases between. In DNA, the CDR3 is TGTGCCAGCAGCCGGATCCTAGCCAAGTACACCGGGGAGCTGTTTTTT. It specifies CASSRILAKYTGELFF.